One and the same sample provided the 30 T cell receptor beta chains below, sequenced in a study of blood T cell repertoires in COVID-19. TCRdb's table, derived via immunoSEQ multiplex PCR, lists solely in-frame clones and lacks some. This sample yields under 500,000 clones, of which roughly 85% are seen a single time; approximately 2% belongs to the top ten. Sequencing input: PBMCs or T cells enriched from blood (not recorded which). Source of these receptors: a woman aged 18-29 years with acute COVID-19.

The V call is TRBV11-2, the J call TRBJ2-7; 7 positions agree with TRBD1. The CDR3 sequence is 12 residues long. V lost 10 bases and J lost 5; bases outside the gene matches: 8. Germline lookup yields CDR1 SGHAT and CDR2 FQNNGV. CDR3: CATTTGIHEQYF. CDR3 bases: TGTGCCACCACGACAGGGATCCACGAGCAGTACTTC.

This clone has only one observation. The gene calls are TRBV7-8 and TRBJ2-1; the match to TRBD2 covers 12 bases. V lost 7 bases to trimming and J lost 6 bases; unmatched junction nucleotides: 13. The CDR3 runs 17 residues. Germline lookup yields CDR1 SGHVS and CDR2 FQNEAQ. Written as DNA, the CDR3 is TGTGCCAGCATGGGGCTAGCGGGGGGGGCCCGACCCAATGAGCAGTTCTTC. This translates into CASMGLAGGARPNEQFF.

The rearrangement joins TRBV10-3 to TRBJ1-1; 9 nucleotides align to TRBD1. Germline CDR1 reads ENHRY; CDR2 reads SYGVKD. The CDR3 has 14 amino acids. V dropped 9 bases and J dropped 5; count of bases not matched to a gene: 10. The CDR3 loop is CAIKGTGSETEAFF. The CDR3 DNA reads as TGTGCCATTAAAGGGACAGGGTCGGAGACTGAAGCTTTCTTT.

This chain joins TRBV7-9 and TRBJ1-2; tentative D call: TRBD1 (5 bases). Per germline, CDR1 SEHNR and CDR2 FQNEAQ (reference sequence). Trimming stripped 2 bases from V and 2 bases from J, with 9 bases between. This CDR3 spans 14 amino acids. The CDR3 region is CASSLNRQNYGYTF. In DNA, the CDR3 is TGTGCCAGCAGCTTAAATCGACAGAACTATGGCTACACCTTC.

This chain links TRBV2 with TRBJ2-2, with 10 bases matching TRBD2. The junction had 4 bases not matched to a gene; V was cut back by 4 bases and J by 2 bases. The CDR3 consists of 16 residues. Germline lookup yields CDR1 SNHLY and CDR2 FYNNEI. The CDR3 region has the DNA TGTGCCAGCAGTGTTAGCGGGGGGCTAAACACCGGGGAGCTGTTTTTT. Encoded protein: CASSVSGGLNTGELFF.

J is TRBJ2-1 and V is TRBV7-9, with unresolved D. Germline loops: CDR1 SEHNR, CDR2 FQNEAQ (reference sequence). The CDR3 covers 13 residues. Trimming pared 1 base from V and 7 bases from J, leaving 8 bases between. CDR3 nucleotides: TGTGCCAGCAGCTTAGAGGTCGGGAATGAGCAGTTCTTC. Amino acids: CASSLEVGNEQFF.

This chain's CDR3 is CASSPSRNQPQHF. CDR3 DNA sequence: TGTGCCAGTAGTCCATCCCGCAATCAGCCCCAGCATTTT. The chain couples TRBV19 to TRBJ1-5; D gene ambiguous. CDR3 length: 13 amino acids. Germline CDR1 LNHDA, CDR2 SQIVND (reference sequence). Trimming removed 5 bases from V and 2 bases from J, with 7 bases in between.

In its sample, this clone was seen once. The chain couples TRBV5-8 to TRBJ2-1, with D perhaps matching TRBD1 (6 bases). CDR3 length: 13 residues. V was clipped by 2 bases and J by 9 bases, with 12 bases between them. Germline V lookup: CDR1 SGHTS, CDR2 YDEGEE. The CDR3 region has the DNA TGTGCCAGCAGCTTAGTGAGGGGGAGTGAGCAGTTCTTC. Its protein is CASSLVRGSEQFF.

The chain couples TRBV10-2 to TRBJ2-2; possible D gene TRBD2, 5 bases. V was pared by 5 bases and J by 5 bases, with 9 bases between. This CDR3 comprises 13 residues. From germline, CDR1 is WSHSY and CDR2 SAAADI. The CDR3 nucleotides read TGCGCCAGCAGTCCCGGACTGACCGGGGAGCTGTTTTTT. Translation: CASSPGLTGELFF.

In this sample, this clone turned up once. The CDR3 coding sequence is TGTGCCAGCAGTCAGACAGGTCCGCACACTGAAGCTTTCTTT. Amino acid sequence: CASSQTGPHTEAFF. The rearrangement links TRBV6-5 to TRBJ1-1; D possibly corresponds to TRBD1 (6 bases). Germline V lookup: CDR1 MNHEY, CDR2 SVGAGI. Trimming shortened V by 5 bases and J by 3 bases, and 13 bases separated the two germline ends. This CDR3 is built from 14 residues.

This rearrangement joins TRBV2 to TRBJ2-5; 8 nucleotides align to TRBD1. Per the germline V gene, CDR1 is SNHLY and CDR2 is FYNNEI. The V segment lost 6 bases and the J segment 5 bases; nucleotides outside the gene matches: 8. The CDR3 has 14 amino acids. As DNA, the CDR3 is TGTGCCAGCAGGGTAGGACAGGGCGAGGAGACCCAGTACTTC. Residues: CASRVGQGEETQYF.

This clone has a handful of counts. The chain has TRBV27 and TRBJ2-2, with 7 nucleotides matching TRBD1. The CDR3 consists of 13 residues. Germline-derived CDR1 and CDR2 are MNHEY and SMNVEV (reference sequence). V shed 6 bases, J shed 8 bases, and the junction held 6 bases outside the gene matches. The CDR3 DNA is TGTGCCAGCAGACCCGACAGGGAAGGGGAGCTGTTTTTT. It encodes CASRPDREGELFF.

The chain combines TRBV2 with TRBJ2-7; 10 nucleotides match TRBD1. Germline CDR1 and CDR2: SNHLY and FYNNEI. The length of the CDR3 is 14 residues. J gave up 5 bases and V 5 bases, and 6 bases lay outside the gene matches. The CDR3 loop is CASSSRDRGDEQYF. CDR3 bases: TGTGCCAGCAGTTCCCGGGACAGGGGCGACGAGCAGTACTTC. Combining the CDR3 with reference TRBV2 and TRBJ2-7 gives the whole variable domain EPEVTQTPSHQVTQMGQEVILRCVPISNHLYFYWYRQILGQKVEFLVSFYNNEISEKSEIFDDQFSVERPDGSNFTLKIRSTKLEDSAMYFCASSSRDRGDEQYFGPGTRLTVT.

V is TRBV7-9 and J is TRBJ2-3, with 11 bases fitting TRBD1. With V trimmed by 4 bases and J by 4 bases, 7 bases remained unmatched. This CDR3 has 16 amino acids. Germline-derived CDR1 and CDR2 are SEHNR and FQNEAQ (reference sequence). The CDR3 here is CASSSAGTGGSDTQYF. Written as DNA, the CDR3 is TGTGCCAGCAGCTCCGCCGGGACAGGGGGGTCAGATACGCAGTATTTT.

The CDR3 DNA is TGTGCCAGTAGTATGCAGAACATGAACACTGAAGCTTTCTTT. Residues: CASSMQNMNTEAFF. This rearrangement joins TRBV19 to TRBJ1-1; D not resolved. There are 14 residues in the CDR3. The V and J ends lost 3 bases and 0 bases respectively, with 8 bases between them. The V gene's germline CDR1 is LNHDA and CDR2 SQIVND (reference sequence).

The chain recombines TRBV15 with TRBJ1-5; D gene unclear. Germline assignment: CDR1 LNHNV and CDR2 YYDKDF (reference sequence). V dropped 5 bases and J dropped 1 base, with 18 bases sitting between them. The CDR3 has 17 residues. CDR3 sequence: CATSGWLMRESNQPQHF. As DNA, the CDR3 is TGTGCCACCAGCGGTTGGCTTATGAGGGAAAGCAATCAGCCCCAGCATTTT.

The V gene is TRBV5-1, the J gene TRBJ1-2; weak D call: TRBD1 (5 bases). Germline CDR1 is SGHRS and CDR2 is YFSETQ. The V and J ends lost 0 bases and 4 bases respectively, with 13 bases between them. The CDR3 runs 15 residues. CDR3 DNA sequence: TGCGCCAGCAGCTTGGAGGGGCGGGAGGTCTATGGCTACACCTTC. Amino acids: CASSLEGREVYGYTF.

The rearrangement links TRBV19 to TRBJ2-1, with 8 bases matching TRBD2. The CDR3 contains 14 residues. Unmatched junction bases numbered 9, after V lost 6 bases and J lost 8 bases. Looked up from germline, CDR1 is LNHDA and CDR2 is SQIVND (reference sequence). In nucleotides, the CDR3 is TGTGCCAGTAGCTTGACCGGACTAGCAGATGAGCAGTTCTTC. Amino acids: CASSLTGLADEQFF.

V gene TRBV19 combines with J gene TRBJ1-6; unclear D gene. In germline, CDR1 is LNHDA, CDR2 SQIVND (reference sequence). The CDR3 is 15 residues long. Trimming took 3 bases from V and 7 from J, leaving 13 bases between them. CDR3 sequence reads: CASSMVSTLNSPLHF. The CDR3 DNA follows: TGTGCCAGTAGTATGGTGTCTACCCTCAATTCACCCCTCCACTTT. The whole variable domain, remainder taken from reference TRBV19 and TRBJ1-6, is DGGITQSPKYLFRKEGQNVTLSCEQNLNHDAMYWYRQDPGQGLRLIYYSQIVNDFQKGDIAEGYSVSREKKESFPLTVTSAQKNPTAFYLCASSMVSTLNSPLHFGNGTRLTVT.

The chain joins TRBV5-5 to TRBJ1-1; TRBD1 aligns across 8 bases. Losses at the gene ends were 4 bases for V and 7 bases for J; bases not matched to a gene: 6. The germline gives CDR1 SGHKS, CDR2 YYEKEE (reference sequence). CDR3 length equals 13 residues. The CDR3 sequence: CASSDSGTGEAFF. CDR3 coding DNA: TGTGCCAGCAGCGATTCCGGGACAGGTGAAGCTTTCTTT.

The V gene is TRBV14, the J gene TRBJ2-7, with D uncertain. The CDR3 has 11 amino acids. Germline V gene lookup returns CDR1 SGHDN and CDR2 FVKESK. The ends were cut back, 1 base at V and 12 bases at J, with 10 bases in the middle. CDR3 in amino acids: CASSQGGLAYF. CDR3 nucleotide sequence: TGTGCCAGCAGCCAAGGAGGTCTTGCGTACTTC.

The chain links TRBV6-2 or TRBV6-3 to TRBJ1-5, with D tentatively TRBD1 (5 bases). Germline-derived CDR1 and CDR2 are MNHEY and SVGEGT. The CDR3 spans 13 residues. The V and J ends lost 5 bases and 0 bases respectively, with 5 bases between them. CDR3 amino acids: CASSTGSNQPQHF. The CDR3 bases are TGTGCCAGCAGTACAGGTAGCAATCAGCCCCAGCATTTT.

The chain links TRBV19 to TRBJ2-5; possibly TRBD2 for D (6 bases). Per germline, CDR1 LNHDA and CDR2 SQIVND (reference sequence). This CDR3 spans 13 amino acids. V was shortened by 6 bases and J by 5 bases, with 13 bases between the two germline ends. CDR3 coding DNA: TGTGCCAGTAGCTTGACTAGAAGGGAGACCCAGTACTTC. This translates into CASSLTRRETQYF.

The V call is TRBV10-3, the J call TRBJ2-7, with a possible D match to TRBD1 (6 bases). The CDR3 is made up of 14 amino acids. V dropped 2 bases and J dropped 4 bases, with 12 bases sitting between them. Germline V gives CDR1 ENHRY, CDR2 SYGVKD. In DNA, the CDR3 is TGTGCCATCAGTGAGCCCGACAGGACGTACGAGCAGTACTTC. It translates to CAISEPDRTYEQYF.

The chain employs TRBV4-1 and TRBJ2-1, with D tentatively TRBD1 (6 bases). CDR3 size: 17 residues. V lost 0 bases and J 2 bases, leaving 14 bases between the germline ends. From germline, CDR1 is MGHRA and CDR2 YSYEKL. In DNA, the CDR3 is TGCGCCAGCAGCCAAGAGAGAGGACGGGACACCTACAATGAGCAGTTCTTC. This encodes CASSQERGRDTYNEQFF.

The chain is built from TRBV5-1 and TRBJ2-7; 7 positions agree with TRBD1. Trimming at V came to 0 bases and at J to 11 bases, leaving 14 bases not matched to a gene. The V gene's germline CDR1 is SGHRS and CDR2 YFSETQ. CDR3 size: 15 residues. The CDR3 region is CASSLVGDREYEKYF. For the CDR3, the DNA is TGCGCCAGCAGCTTGGTCGGTGACAGGGAATACGAAAAGTACTTC.

The gene calls are TRBV19 and TRBJ2-6; a weak D match, TRBD1 (6 bases). The CDR3 totals 18 residues. V was trimmed by 3 bases and J by 0 bases, leaving 15 bases between them. Germline CDR1 reads LNHDA; CDR2 reads SQIVND (reference sequence). The CDR3 nucleotides are TGTGCCAGTAGTATGGGCAGGGGCCTAAGCTCTGGGGCCAACGTCCTGACTTTC. It yields the protein CASSMGRGLSSGANVLTF.

The V gene is TRBV9, the J gene TRBJ1-2; D is uncertain. V dropped 0 bases and J dropped 6 bases, with 6 bases sitting between them. Per germline, CDR1 SGDLS and CDR2 YYNGEE. CDR3 length: 12 amino acids. For the CDR3, the DNA is TGTGCCAGCAGCGTAGCGGGAAATGGCTACACCTTC. It is translated as CASSVAGNGYTF.

The CDR3 loop reads CASSLSDNTDTQYF. In nucleotides, the CDR3 is TGTGCCAGCAGCTTATCGGACAACACAGATACGCAGTATTTT. The chain recombines TRBV5-8 with TRBJ2-3, with D maybe TRBD1 (5 bases). Germline loops: CDR1 SGHTS, CDR2 YDEGEE. This CDR3 has 14 amino acids. V was shortened by 2 bases and J by 2 bases, with 9 bases between the two germline ends.

The rearrangement joins TRBV10-1 to TRBJ1-1; D not certain. The ends were cut back, 10 bases at V and 2 bases at J, with 14 bases in the middle. Germline loops: CDR1 WNHNN, CDR2 SYGVQD (reference sequence). This CDR3 spans 13 amino acids. The CDR3 region is CAMPSGRNTEAFF. For the CDR3, the DNA is TGCGCCATGCCCAGCGGGAGAAACACTGAAGCTTTCTTT.